This T cell receptor beta chain was sequenced during a study of blood T cell repertoires in COVID-19. Study information: Samples representing acute and convalescent COVID-19 were sourced from the United States, Italy and Spain.

This CDR3 spans 12 amino acids. V was clipped by 8 bases and J by 4 bases, with 11 bases between them. Germline V gene data show CDR1 as LNHDA and CDR2 as SQIVND (reference sequence). In the study's own analysis: Nucleated cell counts were estimated from reference gene primer amplification. The data were produced by immunoSEQ multiplex PCR, yet TCRdb's version contains in-frame clones alone and is incomplete. That table is the source of V, J and clone size, and D and trimming were worked out from the DNA. The table has 8,800 or so clones, roughly four fifths seen once. This chain links TRBV19 with TRBJ1-1; D perhaps matches TRBD1 (6 bases). This receptor was obtained from a human donor in a cohort sampled during active COVID-19. Material: peripheral blood. The CDR3 sequence is CASLQGGTEAFF. The CDR3 nucleotides read TGTGCCAGTTTACAGGGCGGCACTGAAGCTTTCTTT. Filled out from reference TRBV19 and TRBJ1-1, the complete variable domain reads DGGITQSPKYLFRKEGQNVTLSCEQNLNHDAMYWYRQDPGQGLRLIYYSQIVNDFQKGDIAEGYSVSREKKESFPLTVTSAQKNPTAFYLCASLQGGTEAFFGQGTRLTVV.